This TCR beta chain was captured by sequencing in a study of response to subunit inactivated influenza vaccine. MiXCR was run by TCRdb on the RT-PCR reads, yielding one entry per CDR3 protein. This sample has fewer than 750,000 distinct CDR3 sequences; 12% to 15% occur once, and the top ten carry around 10%. Per germline, CDR1 MNHEY and CDR2 SVGEGT. Trimming at V came to 3 bases and at J to 0 bases, leaving 11 bases not matched to a gene. CDR3 size: 17 residues. This clonotype was observed a handful of times. Its antigen remains unknown. General study points: The authors suggested that few new T cells are recruited per seasonal influenza vaccination.

This chain joins TRBV6-2 or TRBV6-3 and TRBJ2-7; 7 bases align to TRBD2. This material consisted of PBMCs from blood, taken 11 to 12 days after vaccination. The receptor comes from a man aged 50 to 59 who received an inactivated influenza vaccine. The CDR3, as DNA: TGTGCCAGCAGTTATCAACTTAGCGGGCCCCCCTCCTACGAGCAGTACTTC. Translated: CASSYQLSGPPSYEQYF.